The sequence of this T cell receptor beta chain was determined in a study of CD8 T cells in Susac syndrome. This clonotype was observed a few times. RNA totalling 0.5 to 1 ug underwent reverse transcription with random hexamers. By means of immunoSEQ multiplex PCR, TCR beta CDR3 spanning 54 Vbeta and 13 Jbeta underwent amplification. TCRdb independently ran MiXCR on the immunoSEQ multiplex PCR reads; one entry per CDR3 protein. The sample has about 200,000 distinct CDR3 sequences, around 95% seen once; the top ten hold 0.095% to 0.12%. The sequence was obtained from a human donor in good health. The specimen was CD4+ T cells from PBMCs.

Here the CDR3 reads CASRRLAGPYEQYF. As DNA, the CDR3 is TGTGCCAGCAGGAGACTAGCGGGGCCCTACGAGCAGTACTTC. The chain couples TRBV6-1 to TRBJ2-7, with TRBD2 matching over 11 bases. The germline CDR1 and CDR2 sequences are MNHNS and SASEGT. Losses at the gene ends were 6 bases for V and 2 bases for J; bases not matched to a gene: 3. The CDR3 has 14 amino acids.